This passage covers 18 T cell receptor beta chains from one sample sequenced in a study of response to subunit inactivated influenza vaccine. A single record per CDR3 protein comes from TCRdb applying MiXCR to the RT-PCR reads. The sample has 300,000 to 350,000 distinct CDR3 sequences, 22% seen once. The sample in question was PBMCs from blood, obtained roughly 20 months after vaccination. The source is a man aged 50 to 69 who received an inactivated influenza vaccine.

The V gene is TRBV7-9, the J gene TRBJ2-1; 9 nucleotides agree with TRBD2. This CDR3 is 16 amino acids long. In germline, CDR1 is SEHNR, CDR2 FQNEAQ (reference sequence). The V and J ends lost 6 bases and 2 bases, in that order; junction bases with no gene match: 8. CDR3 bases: TGTGCCAGCAGAACAACCGGGACTAGCCCCTACAATGAGCAGTTCTTC. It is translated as CASRTTGTSPYNEQFF.

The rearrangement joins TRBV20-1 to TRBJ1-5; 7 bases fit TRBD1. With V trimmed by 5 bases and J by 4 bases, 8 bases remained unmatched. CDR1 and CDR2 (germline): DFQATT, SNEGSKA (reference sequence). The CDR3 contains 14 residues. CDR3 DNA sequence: TGCAGTGCTCGTACAGGGGTTGGAAATCAGCCCCAGCATTTT. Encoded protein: CSARTGVGNQPQHF.

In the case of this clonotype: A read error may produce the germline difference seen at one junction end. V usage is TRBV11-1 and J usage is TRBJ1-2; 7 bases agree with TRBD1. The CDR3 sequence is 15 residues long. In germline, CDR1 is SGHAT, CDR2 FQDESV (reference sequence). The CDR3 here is CASSPRQGTNFGYTF. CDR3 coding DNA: TGTGCCAGCAGCCCGCGACAGGGAACAAACTTTGGCTACACCTTC.

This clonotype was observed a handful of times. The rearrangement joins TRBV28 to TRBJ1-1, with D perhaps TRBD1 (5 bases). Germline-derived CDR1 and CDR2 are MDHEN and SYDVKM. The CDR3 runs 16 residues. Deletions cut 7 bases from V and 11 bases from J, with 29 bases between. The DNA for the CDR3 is TGTGCCAGCACCCCTCGGCCGGGAAGGGGTCCGTTTTCGGCTTTCTTT. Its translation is CASTPRPGRGPFSAFF.

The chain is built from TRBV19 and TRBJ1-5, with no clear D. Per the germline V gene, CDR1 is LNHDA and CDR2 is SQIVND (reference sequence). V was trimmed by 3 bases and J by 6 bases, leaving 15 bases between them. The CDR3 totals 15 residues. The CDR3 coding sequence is TGTGCCAGTAGTATGGGGAGGGTCGTGCGTCAGCCCCAGCATTTT. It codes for CASSMGRVVRQPQHF.

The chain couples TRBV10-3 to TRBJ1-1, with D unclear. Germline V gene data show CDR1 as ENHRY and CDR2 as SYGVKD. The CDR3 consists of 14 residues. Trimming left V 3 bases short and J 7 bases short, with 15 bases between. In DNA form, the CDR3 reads TGTGCCATCAGTGATTATAAGAGACAATTTGAAGCTTTCTTT. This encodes CAISDYKRQFEAFF.

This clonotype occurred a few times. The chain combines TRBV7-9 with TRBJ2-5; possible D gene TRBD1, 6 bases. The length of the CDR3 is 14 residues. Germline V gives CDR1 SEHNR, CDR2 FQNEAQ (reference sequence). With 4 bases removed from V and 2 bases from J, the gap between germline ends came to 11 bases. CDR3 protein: CASSSGTPQETQYF. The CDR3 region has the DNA TGTGCCAGCAGCTCTGGGACACCTCAAGAGACCCAGTACTTC.

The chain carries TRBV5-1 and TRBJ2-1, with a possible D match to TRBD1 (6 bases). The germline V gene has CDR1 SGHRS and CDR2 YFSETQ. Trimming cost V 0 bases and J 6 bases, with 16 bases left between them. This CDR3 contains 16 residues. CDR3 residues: CASSLGGTGNSNEQFF. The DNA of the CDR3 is TGCGCCAGCAGCTTGGGCGGAACAGGGAATAGCAATGAGCAGTTCTTC.

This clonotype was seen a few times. This CDR3 is CASSFTPDRNSPLHF. The CDR3 coding sequence is TGCGCCAGCAGCTTCACCCCAGACAGGAATTCACCCCTCCACTTT. The chain employs TRBV5-1 and TRBJ1-6; possibly TRBD1 for D (6 bases). V lost 2 bases, J lost 7 bases, and 13 bases lay in between. Germline V lookup: CDR1 SGHRS, CDR2 YFSETQ. The CDR3 covers 15 residues.

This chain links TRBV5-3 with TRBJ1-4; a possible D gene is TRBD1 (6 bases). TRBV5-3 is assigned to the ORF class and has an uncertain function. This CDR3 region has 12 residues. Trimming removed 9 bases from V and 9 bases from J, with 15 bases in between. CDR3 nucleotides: TGTGCCACTATCATCAGGGGTAAAAAACTGTTTTTT. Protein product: CATIIRGKKLFF.

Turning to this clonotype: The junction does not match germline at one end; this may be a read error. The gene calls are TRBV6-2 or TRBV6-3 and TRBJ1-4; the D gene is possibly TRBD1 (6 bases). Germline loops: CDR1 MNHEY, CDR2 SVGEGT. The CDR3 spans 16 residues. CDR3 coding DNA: TGTGCCAGCAGTTACTCGACTGGGGGCTCGAATGAAATACTGTTTTTT. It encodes CASSYSTGGSNEILFF.

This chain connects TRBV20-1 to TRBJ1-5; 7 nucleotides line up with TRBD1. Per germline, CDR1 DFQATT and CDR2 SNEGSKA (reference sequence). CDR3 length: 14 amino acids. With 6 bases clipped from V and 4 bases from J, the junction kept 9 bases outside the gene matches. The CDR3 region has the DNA TGCAGTGCCAAGACAGGGACTACAAATCAGCCCCAGCATTTT. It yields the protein CSAKTGTTNQPQHF.

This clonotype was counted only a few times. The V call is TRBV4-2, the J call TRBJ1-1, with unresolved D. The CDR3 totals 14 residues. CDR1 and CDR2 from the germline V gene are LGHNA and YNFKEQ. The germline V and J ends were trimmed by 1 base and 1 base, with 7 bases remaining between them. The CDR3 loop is CASSQVAQNTEAFF. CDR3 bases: TGTGCCAGCAGCCAAGTCGCCCAGAACACTGAAGCTTTCTTT.

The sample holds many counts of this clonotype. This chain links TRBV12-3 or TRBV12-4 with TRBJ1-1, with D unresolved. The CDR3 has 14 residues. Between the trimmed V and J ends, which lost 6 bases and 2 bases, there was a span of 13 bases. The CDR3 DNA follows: TGTGCCAGCAGCCCTTTAACCAGAAACACTGAAGCTTTCTTT. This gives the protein CASSPLTRNTEAFF.

CDR3 DNA: TGTGCCTGTGAGCAGGGAAGCAATCAGCCCCAGCATTTT. Translation gives CACEQGSNQPQHF. The chain carries TRBV30 and TRBJ1-5; the D gene is possibly TRBD1 (5 bases). Germline V lookup: CDR1 GTSNPN, CDR2 SVGIG (reference sequence). The V end was cut by 6 bases, the J end by 1 base, with 10 bases between. CDR3 size: 13 residues.

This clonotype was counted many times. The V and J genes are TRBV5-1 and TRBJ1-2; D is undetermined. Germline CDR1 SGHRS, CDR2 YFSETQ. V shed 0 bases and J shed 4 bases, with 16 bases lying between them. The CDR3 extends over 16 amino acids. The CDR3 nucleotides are TGCGCCAGCAGCTTGGGCGGTTTGCAGAGGTCCTATGGCTACACCTTC. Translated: CASSLGGLQRSYGYTF.

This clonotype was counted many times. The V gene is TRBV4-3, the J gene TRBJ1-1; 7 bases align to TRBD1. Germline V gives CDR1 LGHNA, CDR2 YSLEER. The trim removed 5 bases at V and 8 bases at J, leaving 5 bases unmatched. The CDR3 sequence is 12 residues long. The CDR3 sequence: CASSWGQREAFF. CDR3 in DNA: TGCGCCAGCAGCTGGGGACAGAGAGAAGCTTTCTTT.

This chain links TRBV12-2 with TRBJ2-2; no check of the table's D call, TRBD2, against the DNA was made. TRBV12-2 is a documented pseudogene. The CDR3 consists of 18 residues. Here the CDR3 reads CASRTTPGSTGRTGELFF. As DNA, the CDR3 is TGTGCAAGTCGCACCACCCCAGGGAGTACAGGGAGAACCGGGGAGCTGTTTTTT.